This T cell receptor beta chain appears in the sequencing data of a study of long-term antiretroviral therapy in people with HIV. Study overall: First collections came about a decade before the 2015 immediate-ART recommendation. General study results and limits: Blood obtained between about 2004 and 2017 may reflect older ART regimens. Information pertaining to ART adherence, viral resistance or therapeutic modifications was not obtained.

The germline V gene encodes CDR1 MDHEN and CDR2 SYDVKM. The CDR3 is made up of 12 amino acids. Trimming pared 6 bases from V and 3 bases from J, leaving 9 bases between. This clone has just one count. Its antigen remains unknown. Running of the v3.0 immunoSEQ assay took place at survey level. Sequencing had a target that covered roughly 40,000-50,000 T-cell genomes per sample. The data were produced by immunoSEQ multiplex PCR, yet TCRdb's version contains in-frame clones alone and is incomplete. Here the sample spans under 25,000 clones, roughly three quarters being singletons. The chain combines TRBV28 with TRBJ2-7, with D unclear. The sample consisted of unsorted PBMCs, taken 0.5 years before starting antiretroviral therapy. The sequence was collected from a man between 18 and 35 years old with HIV. CDR3 loop: CASSSPLYEQYF. DNA for the CDR3: TGTGCCAGCAGCAGCCCCCTCTACGAGCAGTACTTC.